The clone carrying this TCR beta chain was seen more than once but under ten times. The data are from a study of molecular identifiers for immune sequencing clone quantification. MiXCR, applied by TCRdb to the PCR reads, yields one record per CDR3 protein. This table has approximately 630,000 distinct CDR3 sequences, about 25% appearing once. Trimming took 7 bases from V and 5 from J; bases not matched to a gene: 10. This CDR3 has 14 amino acids. The germline CDR1 and CDR2 sequences are LNHDA and SQIVND (reference sequence). Sequencing was carried out using naive CD8+ T cells from blood, with Jurkat cell RNA spiked in. Subset meaning: FACS-sorted CD8+CD4-CCR7+CD45RA+ naive T cells. This receptor was taken from a human donor in good health. Some libraries in this study had Jurkat cell RNA spiked in. The chain uses TRBV19 and TRBJ1-1; 7 bases are shared with TRBD1. In nucleotides, the CDR3 is TGTGCCAGTATCCAGGGGGGGGCGTATACTGAAGCTTTCTTT. This encodes CASIQGGAYTEAFF.